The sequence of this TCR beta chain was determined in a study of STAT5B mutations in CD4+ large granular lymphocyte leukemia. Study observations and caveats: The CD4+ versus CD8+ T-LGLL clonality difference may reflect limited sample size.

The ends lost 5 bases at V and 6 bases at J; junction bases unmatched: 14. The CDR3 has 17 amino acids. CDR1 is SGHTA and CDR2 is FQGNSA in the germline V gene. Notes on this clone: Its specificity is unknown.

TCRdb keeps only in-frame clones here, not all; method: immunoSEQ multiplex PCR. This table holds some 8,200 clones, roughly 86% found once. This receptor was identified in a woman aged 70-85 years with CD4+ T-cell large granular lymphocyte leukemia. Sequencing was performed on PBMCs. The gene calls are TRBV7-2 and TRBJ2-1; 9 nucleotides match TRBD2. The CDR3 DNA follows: TGTGCCAGCAGCAAACACCCCGGGACTAGCCCTCTCAATGAGCAGTTCTTC. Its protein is CASSKHPGTSPLNEQFF.